What follows are 17 T cell receptor beta chains derived from one specimen sequenced in a study of T cells in Graves' hyperthyroidism and ophthalmopathy. Amplification targeted TCR beta CDR3 regions from RNA transcripts. With the HTBI primer set, the TCR CDR3 went through a first round of RT-PCR. TCRdb used MiXCR to reprocess the multiplex PCR reads, holding one entry per CDR3 protein. Among hundreds of thousands of distinct CDR3 sequences, approximately 14% were seen once, and the ten largest hold roughly 7.4%. Sequences were obtained from blood. Receptors were obtained from a woman younger than 30 with Graves' hyperthyroidism.

This clonotype showed up many times. The rearrangement uses TRBV5-6 and TRBJ2-7; D may correspond to TRBD1 or TRBD2 (5 bases each). Trimming stripped 1 base from V and 3 bases from J, with 11 bases between. CDR3 length: 14 residues. Germline V gene sequence: CDR1 SGHDT, CDR2 YYEEEE. The CDR3 DNA sequence: TGTGCCAGCAGCTTGTGGCAGGGAGTCTACGAGCAGTACTTC. Translation: CASSLWQGVYEQYF.

The sample holds many counts of this clonotype. CDR3 nucleotides: TGTGCCACCAGTGCAGGGGATGTGGAGACCCAGTACTTC. It yields the protein CATSAGDVETQYF. This sequence joins TRBV24-1 and TRBJ2-5, with D possibly matching TRBD1 (6 bases). Germline V gives CDR1 KGHDR, CDR2 SFDVKD. The CDR3 has 13 residues. Trimming took 5 bases from V and 5 from J, leaving 11 bases between them.

CDR3 sequence (DNA): TGTGCCAGCAGTGAGGGGGCCCCCACAGATACGCAGTATTTT. It specifies CASSEGAPTDTQYF. This chain uses TRBV2 with TRBJ2-3; D perhaps matches TRBD1 (6 bases). The CDR3 sequence is 14 residues long. Germline assignment: CDR1 SNHLY and CDR2 FYNNEI. V gave up 3 bases and J gave up 2 bases, with 9 bases separating them.

This clonotype has at least ten counts. The chain uses TRBV7-8 and TRBJ2-5; no clear D gene. V was shortened by 5 bases and J by 3 bases, with 4 bases between the two germline ends. The CDR3 loop spans 11 amino acids. Germline V lookup: CDR1 SGHVS, CDR2 FQNEAQ. The CDR3 loop is CASSAEETQYF. The CDR3 region has the DNA TGTGCCAGCAGCGCAGAAGAGACCCAGTACTTC.

The genes are TRBV30 and TRBJ2-6; unclear D gene. Trimming shortened V by 4 bases and J by 0 bases, and 10 bases separated the two germline ends. This CDR3 is 15 amino acids long. Germline CDR1 GTSNPN, CDR2 SVGIG (reference sequence). The CDR3 DNA sequence: TGTGCCTGGACAGGAGCCCTCTCTGGGGCCAACGTCCTGACTTTC. It codes for CAWTGALSGANVLTF.

The chain has TRBV3-1 and TRBJ2-6, with 14 bases that match TRBD2. The CDR3 spans 19 residues. Germline V gives CDR1 LGHDT, CDR2 YNNKEL (reference sequence). Trimming removed 5 bases from V and 3 bases from J; junction bases left unmatched: 9. CDR3 nucleotides: TGTGCCAGCAGCTTACCGGGACTAGCGGGAGAACGTGGGGCCAACGTCCTGACTTTC. This gives the protein CASSLPGLAGERGANVLTF.

The chain links TRBV5-5 to TRBJ1-4; 11 bases line up with TRBD1. The V and J ends lost 4 bases and 10 bases, in that order; junction bases with no gene match: 6. The CDR3 has 14 residues. CDR1 and CDR2 (germline): SGHKS, YYEKEE (reference sequence). CDR3 in DNA: TGTGCCAGCAGCCCCGGACAGGGGGCAGGAAAACTGTTTTTT. The encoded protein is CASSPGQGAGKLFF.

This clonotype was recorded many times. CDR3 protein: CASSLEPSAYEQFF. CDR3 in DNA: TGTGCCAGCAGCTTGGAGCCTAGCGCGTATGAGCAGTTCTTC. This chain uses TRBV5-6 with TRBJ2-1, with a weak D call TRBD2 (6 bases). V lost 0 bases, J lost 8 bases, and 12 bases lay in between. In germline, CDR1 is SGHDT, CDR2 YYEEEE. The CDR3 runs to 14 residues. Based on the CDR3 plus reference TRBV5-6 and TRBJ2-1, the full variable domain is DAGVTQSPTHLIKTRGQQVTLRCSPKSGHDTVSWYQQALGQGPQFIFQYYEEEERQRGNFPDRFSGHQFPNYSSELNVNALLLGDSALYLCASSLEPSAYEQFFGPGTRLTVL.

This clonotype was seen only a few times. J is TRBJ2-2 and V is TRBV6-1, with 7 bases matching TRBD1. The CDR3 sequence is 15 residues long. Looked up from germline, CDR1 is MNHNS and CDR2 is SASEGT. The V segment lost 7 bases and the J segment 0 bases; nucleotides outside the gene matches: 5. In DNA form, the CDR3 reads TGTGCCAGCACCCAACAGGGGCCGAACACCGGGGAGCTGTTTTTT. Translating gives CASTQQGPNTGELFF.

This clonotype was detected many times. The chain recombines TRBV18 with TRBJ2-1; 7 positions agree with TRBD2. J gave up 0 bases and V 3 bases, and 8 bases lay outside the gene matches. This CDR3 region has 17 residues. Germline V lookup: CDR1 KGHSH, CDR2 LQKENI. CDR3 amino acids: CASSPRSGTYSYNEQFF. For the CDR3, the DNA is TGTGCCAGCTCACCGAGAAGCGGGACGTACTCCTACAATGAGCAGTTCTTC. The full variable domain, rest sourced from reference TRBV18 and TRBJ2-1, is NAGVMQNPRHLVRRRGQEARLRCSPMKGHSHVYWYRQLPEEGLKFMVYLQKENIIDESGMPKERFSAEFPKEGPSILRIQQVVRGDSAAYFCASSPRSGTYSYNEQFFGPGTRLTVL.

This clonotype came up many times. The chain links TRBV7-8 to TRBJ2-3, with TRBD2 matching over 12 bases. The CDR3 loop spans 16 amino acids. Germline V gives CDR1 SGHVS, CDR2 FQNEAQ. Trimming removed 1 base from V and 6 bases from J; junction bases left unmatched: 5. The CDR3 protein is CASSLGLAGEADTQYF. CDR3 coding DNA: TGTGCCAGCAGCTTAGGACTAGCGGGAGAGGCTGATACGCAGTATTTT. Variable domain in full (rest from reference TRBV7-8 and TRBJ2-3): GAGVSQSPRYKVAKRGQDVALRCDPISGHVSLFWYQQALGQGPEFLTYFQNEAQLDKSGLPSDRFFAERPEGSVSTLKIQRTQQEDSAVYLCASSLGLAGEADTQYFGPGTRLTVL.

In its sample, this clonotype was seen a few times. This chain links TRBV5-4 with TRBJ1-2; D is undetermined. Trimming removed 4 bases from V and 8 bases from J, with 15 bases in between. The CDR3 extends over 13 amino acids. In germline, CDR1 is SGHNT, CDR2 YYREEE (reference sequence). The CDR3 region has the DNA TGTGCCAGCAGCCCAGCGACCCTGGGGGGCTACACCTTC. This codes for CASSPATLGGYTF.

This clonotype was found many times. This chain joins TRBV15 and TRBJ1-2, with 9 bases identical to TRBD1. J lost 5 bases, V lost 0 bases, and 7 bases had no gene match. Germline CDR1 and CDR2: LNHNV and YYDKDF (reference sequence). The CDR3 is 16 amino acids. CDR3 DNA: TGTGCCACCAGCAGAGATCGGGACAGGGCCCCTTATGGCTACACCTTC. This gives the protein CATSRDRDRAPYGYTF. Variable domain in full (rest from reference TRBV15 and TRBJ1-2): DAMVIQNPRYQVTQFGKPVTLSCSQTLNHNVMYWYQQKSSQAPKLLFHYYDKDFNNEADTPDNFQSRRPNTSFCFLDIRSPGLGDTAMYLCATSRDRDRAPYGYTFGSGTRLTVV.

The chain carries TRBV9 and TRBJ2-2, with TRBD1 matching 8 bases. CDR1 is SGDLS, CDR2 YYNGEE, per germline. The V segment lost 0 bases and the J segment 6 bases; nucleotides outside the gene matches: 1. The length of the CDR3 is 14 residues. CDR3 DNA: TGTGCCAGCAGCGTAGGGACAGGGTCCGGGGAGCTGTTTTTT. It specifies CASSVGTGSGELFF.

In this sample, this clonotype turned up many times. The CDR3 loop is CASSISLGAEAFF. Written as DNA, the CDR3 is TGTGCCAGTAGTATAAGCCTTGGGGCTGAAGCTTTCTTT. V gene TRBV19 combines with J gene TRBJ1-1; D uncertain. The V gene lost 2 bases and the J gene lost 6 bases, with 10 bases spanning the gap. The germline V gene has CDR1 LNHDA and CDR2 SQIVND (reference sequence). CDR3 length equals 13 residues.

This clonotype was detected only a few times. A read error is possible here, since a much larger clone lies one base away. The chain combines TRBV20-1 with TRBJ2-7, with 9 bases fitting TRBD1. CDR1 and CDR2 from the germline V gene are DFQATT and SNEGSKA (reference sequence). The length of the CDR3 is 13 residues. CDR3 DNA: TGCGGTGCTAGACGGACAGGGGTCTACGAGCAGTACTTC. This translates into CGARRTGVYEQYF.

This clonotype was counted ten times or more. The chain employs TRBV5-4 and TRBJ2-3; 9 bases are shared with TRBD2. The junction had 4 bases not matched to a gene; V was cut back by 2 bases and J by 0 bases. This CDR3 has 16 residues. CDR1 and CDR2 from the germline V gene are SGHNT and YYREEE (reference sequence). Written as DNA, the CDR3 is TGTGCCAGCAGCTTCCCTAGCGGGATTAGCACAGATACGCAGTATTTT. This translates into CASSFPSGISTDTQYF.